This T cell receptor beta chain is from a study of T cells after yellow fever vaccination. Template-switching 5'RACE yielded the TCR cDNA; a universal primer site and UMIs were added in the process. MiXCR, applied by TCRdb to the 5' RACE reads, yields one record per CDR3 protein. The table has 150,000 to 200,000 distinct CDR3 sequences, approximately 9.9% seen once. The table lists this clonotype with many counts. This clonotype originated in a man aged 18 to 35 who received the YFV17D yellow fever vaccine. The sequenced sample was CD8+ T cells sorted from PBMCs, obtained 15 days after the yellow fever booster vaccination.

The CDR3 region has the DNA TGTGCCAGCAGTCCTGGTGTCGATACGCAGTATTTT. Translation: CASSPGVDTQYF. The chain couples TRBV6-6 to TRBJ2-3; D gene ambiguous. The CDR3 contains 12 residues. Trimming pared 5 bases from V and 6 bases from J, leaving 9 bases between. Germline V gene data show CDR1 as MNHNY and CDR2 as SVGAGI (reference sequence).